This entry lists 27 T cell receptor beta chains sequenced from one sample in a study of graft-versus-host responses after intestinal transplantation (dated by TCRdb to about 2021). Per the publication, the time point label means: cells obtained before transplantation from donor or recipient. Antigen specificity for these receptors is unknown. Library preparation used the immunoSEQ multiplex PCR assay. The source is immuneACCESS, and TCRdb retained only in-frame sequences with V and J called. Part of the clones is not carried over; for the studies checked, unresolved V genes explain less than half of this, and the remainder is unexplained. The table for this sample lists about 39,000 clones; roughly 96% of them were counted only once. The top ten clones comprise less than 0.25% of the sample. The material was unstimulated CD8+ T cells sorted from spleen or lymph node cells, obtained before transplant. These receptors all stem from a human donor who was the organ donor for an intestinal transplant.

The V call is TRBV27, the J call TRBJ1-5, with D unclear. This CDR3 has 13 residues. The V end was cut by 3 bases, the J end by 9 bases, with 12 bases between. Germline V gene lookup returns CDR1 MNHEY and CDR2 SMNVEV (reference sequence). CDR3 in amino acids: CASSFSSAGPQHF. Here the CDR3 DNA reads TGTGCCAGCAGTTTTTCTTCAGCCGGGCCCCAGCATTTT.

The DNA of the CDR3 is TGTGCCAGCAGTCGGACAGAACCCTACGAGCAGTACTTC. It yields the protein CASSRTEPYEQYF. The V and J genes are TRBV2 and TRBJ2-7; TRBD1 might be the D (6 bases). Between the trimmed V and J ends, which lost 5 bases and 2 bases, there was a span of 10 bases. The CDR3 is 13 residues long. Looked up from germline, CDR1 is SNHLY and CDR2 is FYNNEI. Using reference TRBV2 and TRBJ2-7 for the parts outside the CDR3, the full variable domain is EPEVTQTPSHQVTQMGQEVILRCVPISNHLYFYWYRQILGQKVEFLVSFYNNEISEKSEIFDDQFSVERPDGSNFTLKIRSTKLEDSAMYFCASSRTEPYEQYFGPGTRLTVT.

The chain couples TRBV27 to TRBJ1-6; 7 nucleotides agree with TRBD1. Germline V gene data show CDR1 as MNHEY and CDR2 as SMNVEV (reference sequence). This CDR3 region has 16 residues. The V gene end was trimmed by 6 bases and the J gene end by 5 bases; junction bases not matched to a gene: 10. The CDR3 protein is CASSLGGGVHNSPLHF. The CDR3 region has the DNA TGTGCCAGCAGCCTAGGGGGCGGGGTTCATAATTCACCCCTCCACTTT.

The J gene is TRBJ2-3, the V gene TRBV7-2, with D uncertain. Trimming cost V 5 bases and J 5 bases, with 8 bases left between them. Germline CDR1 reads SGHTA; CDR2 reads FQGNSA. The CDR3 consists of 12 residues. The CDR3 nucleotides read TGTGCCAGCAGCGCGATGGTAGATACGCAGTATTTT. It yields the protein CASSAMVDTQYF. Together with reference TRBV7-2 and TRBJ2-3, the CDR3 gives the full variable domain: GAGVSQSPSNKVTEKGKDVELRCDPISGHTALYWYRQSLGQGLEFLIYFQGNSAPDKSGLPSDRFSAERTGGSVSTLTIQRTQQEDSAVYLCASSAMVDTQYFGPGTRLTVL.

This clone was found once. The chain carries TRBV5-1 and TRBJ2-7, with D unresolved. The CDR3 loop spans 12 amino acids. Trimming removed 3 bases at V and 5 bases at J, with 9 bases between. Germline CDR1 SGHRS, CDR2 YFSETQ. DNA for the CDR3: TGCGCCAGCAGCTCCCGGACGCACGAGCAGTACTTC. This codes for CASSSRTHEQYF.

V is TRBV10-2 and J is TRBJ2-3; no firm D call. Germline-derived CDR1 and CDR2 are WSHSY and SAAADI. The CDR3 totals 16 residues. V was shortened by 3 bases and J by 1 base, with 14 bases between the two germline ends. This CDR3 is CASSELRADGTDTQYF. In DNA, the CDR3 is TGCGCCAGCAGTGAACTACGGGCAGACGGCACAGATACGCAGTATTTT.

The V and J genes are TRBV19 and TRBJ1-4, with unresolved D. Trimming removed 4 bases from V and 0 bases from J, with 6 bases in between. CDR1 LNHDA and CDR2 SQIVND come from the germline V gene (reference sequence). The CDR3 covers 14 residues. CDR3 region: CASSNSATNEKLFF. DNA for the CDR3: TGTGCCAGTAGTAATTCGGCAACTAATGAAAAACTGTTTTTT.

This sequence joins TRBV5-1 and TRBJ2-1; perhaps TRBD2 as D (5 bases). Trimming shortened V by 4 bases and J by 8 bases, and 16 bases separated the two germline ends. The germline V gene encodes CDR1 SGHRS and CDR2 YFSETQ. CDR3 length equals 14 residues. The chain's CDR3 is CASSPGWVRHEQFF. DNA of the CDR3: TGCGCCAGCAGCCCGGGGTGGGTTCGTCATGAGCAGTTCTTC.

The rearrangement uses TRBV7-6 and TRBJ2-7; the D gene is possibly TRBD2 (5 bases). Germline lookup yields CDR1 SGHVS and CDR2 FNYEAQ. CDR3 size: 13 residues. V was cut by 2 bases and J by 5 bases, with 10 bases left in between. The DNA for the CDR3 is TGTGCCAGCAGCTTACCGGGGTCTAACGAGCAGTACTTC. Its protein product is CASSLPGSNEQYF.

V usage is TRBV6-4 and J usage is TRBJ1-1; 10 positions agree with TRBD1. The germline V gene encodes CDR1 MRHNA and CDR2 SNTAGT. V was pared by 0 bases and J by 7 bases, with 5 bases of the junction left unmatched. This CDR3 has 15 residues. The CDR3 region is CASSDSGTGALEAFF. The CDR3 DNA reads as TGTGCCAGCAGTGACTCGGGGACAGGGGCCCTTGAAGCTTTCTTT.

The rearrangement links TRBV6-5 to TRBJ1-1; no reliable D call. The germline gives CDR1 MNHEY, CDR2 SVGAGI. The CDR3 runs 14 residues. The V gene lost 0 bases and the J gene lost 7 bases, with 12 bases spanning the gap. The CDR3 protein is CASSYSISVGEAFF. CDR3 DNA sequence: TGTGCCAGCAGTTACTCTATCAGCGTGGGTGAAGCTTTCTTT.

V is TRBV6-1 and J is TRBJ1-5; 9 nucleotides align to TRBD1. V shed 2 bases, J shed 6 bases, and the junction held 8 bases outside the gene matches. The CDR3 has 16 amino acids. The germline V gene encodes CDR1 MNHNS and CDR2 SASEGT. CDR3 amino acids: CASSEWGQGTFQPQHF. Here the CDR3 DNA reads TGTGCCAGCAGTGAATGGGGACAGGGTACGTTTCAGCCCCAGCATTTT.

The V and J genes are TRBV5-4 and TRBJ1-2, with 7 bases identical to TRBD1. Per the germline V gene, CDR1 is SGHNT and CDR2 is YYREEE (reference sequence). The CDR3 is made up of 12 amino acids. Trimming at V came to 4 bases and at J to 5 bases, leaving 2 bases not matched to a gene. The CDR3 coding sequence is TGTGCCAGCAGCGGGGACAGATATGGCTACACCTTC. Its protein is CASSGDRYGYTF.

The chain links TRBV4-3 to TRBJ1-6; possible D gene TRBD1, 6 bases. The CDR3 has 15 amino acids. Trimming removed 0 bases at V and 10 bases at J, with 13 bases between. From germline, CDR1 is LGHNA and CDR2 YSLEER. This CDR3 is CASSQDRGGGSPLHF. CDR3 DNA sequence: TGCGCCAGCAGCCAAGATAGGGGGGGCGGATCACCCCTCCACTTT.

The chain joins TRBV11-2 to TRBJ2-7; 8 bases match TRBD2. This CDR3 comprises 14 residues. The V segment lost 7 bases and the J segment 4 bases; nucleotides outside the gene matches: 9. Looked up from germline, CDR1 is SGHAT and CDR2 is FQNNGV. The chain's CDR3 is CASMDGGAGYEQYF. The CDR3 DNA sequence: TGTGCCAGCATGGACGGGGGGGCCGGATACGAGCAGTACTTC.

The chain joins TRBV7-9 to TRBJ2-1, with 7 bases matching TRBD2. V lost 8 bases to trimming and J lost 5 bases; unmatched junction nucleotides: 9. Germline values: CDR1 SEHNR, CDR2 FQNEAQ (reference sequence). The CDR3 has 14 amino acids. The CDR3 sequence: CASPLGGSDNEQFF. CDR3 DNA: TGTGCCAGCCCCTTGGGCGGGAGTGACAATGAGCAGTTCTTC.

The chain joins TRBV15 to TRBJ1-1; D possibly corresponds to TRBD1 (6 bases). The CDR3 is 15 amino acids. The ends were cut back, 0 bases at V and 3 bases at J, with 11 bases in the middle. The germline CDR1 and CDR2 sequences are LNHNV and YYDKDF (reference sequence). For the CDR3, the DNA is TGTGCCACCAGCAGAGATCGGGGACACGACACTGAAGCTTTCTTT. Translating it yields CATSRDRGHDTEAFF.

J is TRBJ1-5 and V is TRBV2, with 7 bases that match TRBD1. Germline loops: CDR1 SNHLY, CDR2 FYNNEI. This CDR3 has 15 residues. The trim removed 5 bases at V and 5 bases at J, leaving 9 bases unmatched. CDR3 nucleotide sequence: TGTGCCAGCAGTTTCTCCGGACAGGAGGATCAGCCCCAGCATTTT. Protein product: CASSFSGQEDQPQHF.

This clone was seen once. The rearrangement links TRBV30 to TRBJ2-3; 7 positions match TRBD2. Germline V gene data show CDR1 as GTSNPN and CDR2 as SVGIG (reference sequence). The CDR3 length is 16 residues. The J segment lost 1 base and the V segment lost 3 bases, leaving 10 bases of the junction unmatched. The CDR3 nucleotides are TGTGCCTGGAGCGCCCTGTCCCTAGCGGGCACAGATACGCAGTATTTT. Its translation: CAWSALSLAGTDTQYF.

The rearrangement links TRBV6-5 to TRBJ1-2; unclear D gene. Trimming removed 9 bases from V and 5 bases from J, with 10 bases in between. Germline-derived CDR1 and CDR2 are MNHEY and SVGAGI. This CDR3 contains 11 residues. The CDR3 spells CASSDLYGYTF. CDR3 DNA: TGTGCCAGTTCAGATCTTTATGGCTACACCTTC.

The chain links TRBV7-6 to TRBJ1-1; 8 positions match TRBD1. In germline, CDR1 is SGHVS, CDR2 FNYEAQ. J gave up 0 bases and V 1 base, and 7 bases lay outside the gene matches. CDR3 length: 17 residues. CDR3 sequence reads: CASSLVAQGGMNTEAFF. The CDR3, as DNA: TGTGCCAGCAGCTTAGTCGCACAGGGGGGGATGAACACTGAAGCTTTCTTT.

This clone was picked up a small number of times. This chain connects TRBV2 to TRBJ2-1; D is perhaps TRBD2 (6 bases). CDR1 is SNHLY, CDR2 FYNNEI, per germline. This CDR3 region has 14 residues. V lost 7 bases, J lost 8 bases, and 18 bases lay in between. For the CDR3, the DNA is TGTGCCAGCATCGGGGGTCTGGGTGGCGATGAGCAGTTCTTC. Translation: CASIGGLGGDEQFF.

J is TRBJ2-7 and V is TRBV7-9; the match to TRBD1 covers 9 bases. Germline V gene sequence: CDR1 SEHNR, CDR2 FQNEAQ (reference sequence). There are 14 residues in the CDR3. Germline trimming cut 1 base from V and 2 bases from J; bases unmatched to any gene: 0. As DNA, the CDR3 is TGTGCCAGCAGCTTAGGACAGGGGGCCTACGAGCAGTACTTC. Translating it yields CASSLGQGAYEQYF.

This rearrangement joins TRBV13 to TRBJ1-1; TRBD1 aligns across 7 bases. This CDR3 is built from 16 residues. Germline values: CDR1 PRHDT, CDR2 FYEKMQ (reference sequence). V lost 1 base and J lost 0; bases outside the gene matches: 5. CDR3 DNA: TGTGCCAGCAGCTTAGTTAGGACAGGCCTGAACACTGAAGCTTTCTTT. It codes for CASSLVRTGLNTEAFF. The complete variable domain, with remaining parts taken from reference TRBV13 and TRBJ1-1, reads AAGVIQSPRHLIKEKRETATLKCYPIPRHDTVYWYQQGPGQDPQFLISFYEKMQSDKGSIPDRFSAQQFSDYHSELNMSSLELGDSALYFCASSLVRTGLNTEAFFGQGTRLTVV.

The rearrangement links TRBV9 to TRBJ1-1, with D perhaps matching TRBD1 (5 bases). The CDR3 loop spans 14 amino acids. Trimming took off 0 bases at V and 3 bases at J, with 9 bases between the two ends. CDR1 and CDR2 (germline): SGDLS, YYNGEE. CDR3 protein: CASSVAGGDTEAFF. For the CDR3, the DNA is TGTGCCAGCAGCGTAGCTGGGGGGGACACTGAAGCTTTCTTT.

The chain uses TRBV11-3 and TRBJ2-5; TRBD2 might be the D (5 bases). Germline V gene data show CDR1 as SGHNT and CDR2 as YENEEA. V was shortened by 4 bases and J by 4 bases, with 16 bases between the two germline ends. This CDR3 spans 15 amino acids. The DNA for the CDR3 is TGTGCCAGCAGCTCAGGACTCGAGGTGCGAGAGACCCAGTACTTC. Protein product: CASSSGLEVRETQYF.

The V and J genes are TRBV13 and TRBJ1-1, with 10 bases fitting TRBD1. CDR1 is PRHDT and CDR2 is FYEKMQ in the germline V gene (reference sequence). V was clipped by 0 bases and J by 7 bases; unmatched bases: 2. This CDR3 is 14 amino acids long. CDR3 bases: TGTGCCAGCAGCTTAGGGACAGGGGGCTATGAAGCTTTCTTT. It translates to CASSLGTGGYEAFF.